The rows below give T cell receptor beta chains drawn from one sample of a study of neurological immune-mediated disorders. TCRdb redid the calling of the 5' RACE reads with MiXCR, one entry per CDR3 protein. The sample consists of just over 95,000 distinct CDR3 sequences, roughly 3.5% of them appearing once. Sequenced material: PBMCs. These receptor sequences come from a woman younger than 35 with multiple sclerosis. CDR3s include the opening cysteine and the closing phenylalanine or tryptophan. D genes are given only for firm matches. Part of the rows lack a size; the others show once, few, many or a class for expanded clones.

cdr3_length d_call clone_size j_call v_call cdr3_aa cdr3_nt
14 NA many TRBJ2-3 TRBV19 CASKQASGPDTQYF TGTGCCAGTAAACAGGCCTCCGGTCCCGATACGCAGTATTTT
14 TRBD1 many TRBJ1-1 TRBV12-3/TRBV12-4 CASSPGTGLLWAFF TGTGCCAGCAGTCCCGGGACAGGGCTCCTATGGGCTTTCTTT
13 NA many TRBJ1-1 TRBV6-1 CASSPNSLGKAFF TGTGCCAGCAGTCCTAACAGCCTTGGGAAGGCTTTCTTT
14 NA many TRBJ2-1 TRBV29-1 CSSLYAGTSAEQFF TGCAGCTCGTTGTACGCGGGTACATCGGCGGAGCAGTTCTTC
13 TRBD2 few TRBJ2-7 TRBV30 CAWTSGKGYEQYF TGTGCCTGGACTAGCGGTAAAGGGTACGAGCAGTACTTC
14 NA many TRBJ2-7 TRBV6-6 CASNPEADSYEQYF TGTGCCAGCAACCCCGAAGCGGATTCCTACGAGCAGTACTTC
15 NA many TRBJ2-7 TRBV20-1 CSARPLRGESYEQYF TGCAGTGCTAGACCCCTTCGCGGGGAGAGCTACGAGCAGTACTTC
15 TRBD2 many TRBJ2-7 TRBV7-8 CASSLGVGGTYEQYF TGTGCCAGCAGCTTAGGGGTCGGGGGGACCTACGAGCAGTACTTC
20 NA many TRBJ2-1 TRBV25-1 CASSELSPQGNSRRYNEQFF TGTGCCAGCAGTGAATTATCCCCCCAGGGTAATAGCAGGAGGTACAATGAGCAGTTCTTC
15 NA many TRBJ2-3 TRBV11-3 CASSSGVAKTDTQYF TGTGCCAGCAGTTCTGGGGTAGCGAAGACAGATACGCAGTATTTT
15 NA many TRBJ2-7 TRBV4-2 CASSQERDHSYEQYF TGTGCCAGCAGCCAAGAACGGGACCACTCCTACGAGCAGTACTTC
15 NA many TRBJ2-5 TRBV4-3 CASSQDRDAWRTQYF TGCGCCAGCAGCCAAGATCGCGACGCCTGGAGGACCCAGTACTTC
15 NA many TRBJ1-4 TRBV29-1 CSVGKGSGTNEKLFF TGCAGCGTTGGTAAGGGGAGTGGAACTAATGAAAAACTGTTTTTT
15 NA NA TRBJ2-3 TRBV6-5 CASPPFGLSTDTQYF TGTGCCAGCCCTCCTTTTGGCCTCTCCACAGATACGCAGTATTTT
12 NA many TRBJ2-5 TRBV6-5 CASSGAEETQYF TGTGCCAGCTCAGGAGCGGAAGAGACCCAGTACTTC
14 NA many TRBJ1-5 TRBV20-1 CSARDSYSNQPQHF TGCAGTGCTAGAGATTCCTATAGCAATCAGCCCCAGCATTTT
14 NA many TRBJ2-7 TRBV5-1 CASSLVVPGHEQYF TGCGCCAGCAGCTTGGTGGTTCCTGGTCACGAGCAGTACTTC
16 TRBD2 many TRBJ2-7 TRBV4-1 CASSQGGAGGTYEQYF TGCGCCAGCAGCCAAGGTGGAGCGGGGGGAACCTACGAGCAGTACTTC
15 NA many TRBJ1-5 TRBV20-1 CSARAPGVRNQPQHF TGCAGTGCTAGGGCCCCGGGGGTTCGCAATCAGCCCCAGCATTTT
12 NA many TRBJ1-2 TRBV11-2 CASTSMDTEYTF TGTGCCAGCACCAGCATGGACACCGAATACACCTTC
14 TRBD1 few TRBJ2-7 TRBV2 CASRWDRGVYEQYF TGTGCCAGCAGGTGGGACAGGGGGGTATACGAGCAGTACTTC
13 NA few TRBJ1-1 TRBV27 CASSFVGVPEAFF TGTGCCAGCAGCTTCGTGGGGGTGCCTGAAGCTTTCTTT
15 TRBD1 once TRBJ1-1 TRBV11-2 CASSGQTGVNTEAFF TGTGCCAGCAGTGGACAGACAGGGGTGAACACTGAAGCTTTCTTT
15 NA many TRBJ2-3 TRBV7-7 CASSQGTPPTDTQYF TGTGCTAGCAGCCAGGGGACTCCCCCCACAGATACGCAGTATTTT
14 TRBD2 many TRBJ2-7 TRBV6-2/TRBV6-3 CASSQSGSTYEQYF TGTGCCAGCAGTCAGAGCGGGAGCACCTACGAGCAGTACTTC
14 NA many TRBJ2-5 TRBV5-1 CASSLRTFQETQYF TGCGCCAGCAGCTTGAGGACTTTCCAAGAGACCCAGTACTTC
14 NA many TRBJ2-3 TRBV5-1 CASSLDTYTDTQYF TGCGCCAGCAGCTTAGACACGTACACAGATACGCAGTATTTT
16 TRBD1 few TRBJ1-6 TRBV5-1 CASSWGTGGHNSPLHF TGCGCCAGCAGCTGGGGGACAGGGGGACATAATTCACCCCTCCACTTT
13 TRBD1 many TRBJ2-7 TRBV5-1 CASSPGTGIWQYF TGCGCCAGCAGCCCCGGGACAGGGATTTGGCAGTACTTC
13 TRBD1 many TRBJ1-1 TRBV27 CASSQQGRAEAFF TGTGCCAGCAGTCAACAGGGGAGAGCTGAAGCTTTCTTT
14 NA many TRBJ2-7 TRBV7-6 CASSLGGGESEQYF TGTGCCAGCAGCTTAGGTGGAGGGGAGAGCGAGCAGTACTTC
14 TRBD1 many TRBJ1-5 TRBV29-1 CSVKDRGPSQPQHF TGCAGCGTTAAGGACAGGGGACCCTCTCAGCCCCAGCATTTT
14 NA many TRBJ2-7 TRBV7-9 CASSVPGQNYEQYF TGTGCCAGCAGCGTTCCGGGACAAAACTACGAGCAGTACTTC
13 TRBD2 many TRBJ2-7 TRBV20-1 CSASASGTYEQYF TGCAGTGCTTCCGCTAGCGGGACTTACGAGCAGTACTTC
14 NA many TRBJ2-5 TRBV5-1 CASSLSLTPETQYF TGCGCCAGCAGCTTGAGCCTAACACCAGAGACCCAGTACTTC
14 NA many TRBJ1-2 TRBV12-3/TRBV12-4 CASSFFAGVGGYTF TGTGCCAGCAGTTTTTTCGCAGGGGTCGGTGGCTACACCTTC
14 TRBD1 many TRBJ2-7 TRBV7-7 CASSVDRGSYEQYF TGTGCCAGCAGCGTGGACAGGGGAAGCTACGAGCAGTACTTC
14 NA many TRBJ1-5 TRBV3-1 CASSQEGYGQPQHF TGTGCCAGCAGCCAAGAGGGATATGGTCAGCCCCAGCATTTT
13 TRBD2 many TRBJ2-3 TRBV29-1 CSFRLALTDTQYF TGCAGCTTTAGACTAGCTCTCACAGATACGCAGTATTTT
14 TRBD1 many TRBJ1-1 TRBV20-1 CSASRGQLNTEAFF TGCAGTGCTAGTCGGGGACAGCTGAACACTGAAGCTTTCTTT